The subject of this entry is one TCR beta chain. cDNA was made in eight separate reactions per sample. Two nested PCRs, about 15 and 9 cycles, amplified TCRalpha and TCRbeta cDNA. No DNA is given; TCRdb re-called the 5' RACE reads and lists each CDR3 protein once. Seen in this sample are 310,000 or so distinct CDR3 sequences; the ten most common clones hold approximately 2%. The entry originates in a study of monozygotic twins with inflammatory bowel disease. This CDR3 is 17 amino acids long. The germline CDR1 and CDR2 sequences are MNHEY and SVGAGI. Sequencing input: blood. The J gene is TRBJ1-4, the V gene TRBV6-5. The sequence derives from a human donor with ulcerative colitis or Crohn's disease, or a healthy co-twin of an affected twin (not recorded which). The CDR3 protein is CASSSRWSRSGNEKLFF.